The rows below give T cell receptor beta chains drawn from one sample of a study of T-cell memory formation after mild COVID-19. TCRdb reprocessed the 5' RACE reads with MiXCR, giving one entry per CDR3 protein. The sample shows roughly 190,000 distinct CDR3 sequences, roughly a tenth of them seen only once. Material for sequencing was PBMCs or a T cell subset sorted from them (not recorded which). Receptor source: a young man who had mild COVID-19 (a few samples of this study predate the infection). Cell type and time point are not known. CDR3s include the opening cysteine and the closing phenylalanine or tryptophan. D genes are given only for firm matches. For some rows the clone size is stated as once, few or many, or as a class when expanded; others skip it.

V gene,J gene,D gene,clone size,CDR3 protein,CDR3 DNA
TRBV29-1,TRBJ1-1,NA,NA,CSVGAGKTEAFF,TGCAGCGTGGGGGCAGGGAAAACTGAAGCTTTCTTT
TRBV5-1,TRBJ1-2,TRBD1,few,CASSLGTDRGYGYTF,TGCGCCAGCAGCTTGGGGACGGACAGGGGCTATGGCTACACCTTC
TRBV7-8,TRBJ2-1,TRBD1,many,CASSSWGRGRTNEQFF,TGTGCCAGCAGCTCCTGGGGCAGGGGGCGAACCAATGAGCAGTTCTTC
TRBV5-1,TRBJ1-6,NA,many,CASSSGQPASPLHF,TGCGCCAGCAGCTCGGGGCAGCCCGCGTCACCCCTCCACTTT
TRBV7-2,TRBJ2-1,NA,NA,CASSPQWGGGATYNEQFF,TGTGCCAGCAGCCCACAGTGGGGGGGCGGGGCTACCTACAATGAGCAGTTCTTC
TRBV9,TRBJ2-2,TRBD2,few,CASSAGSGGQGRLFF,TGTGCCAGCAGCGCCGGTAGCGGGGGGCAGGGGAGGCTGTTTTTT
TRBV12-3/TRBV12-4,TRBJ2-3,NA,few,CASSLVVRGAPPPGSTDTQYF,TGTGCCAGCAGTTTAGTTGTCCGGGGGGCCCCCCCGCCAGGGAGCACAGATACGCAGTATTTT
TRBV7-9,TRBJ1-1,NA,many,CASSQVFGGTTEAFF,TGTGCCAGCAGCCAGGTTTTTGGGGGGACCACTGAAGCTTTCTTT
TRBV5-4,TRBJ2-3,TRBD2,few,CASSGRTSGDTQYF,TGTGCCAGCAGCGGAAGAACTAGCGGAGATACGCAGTATTTT
TRBV29-1,TRBJ1-2,TRBD1,few,CSVTTQGMEGYTF,TGCAGCGTTACTACACAGGGGATGGAGGGCTACACCTTC
TRBV6-2/TRBV6-3,TRBJ2-2,TRBD2,NA,CASSYFLAGGPSPTYANTGELFF,TGTGCCAGCAGTTACTTTCTAGCGGGGGGCCCCTCGCCCACCTACGCGAACACCGGGGAGCTGTTTTTT
TRBV7-9,TRBJ2-5,NA,NA,CASSMGGLETQYF,TGTGCCAGCAGCATGGGGGGTCTGGAGACCCAGTACTTC
TRBV10-3,TRBJ2-5,NA,many,CAIRVGETQYF,TGTGCCATCAGGGTTGGAGAGACCCAGTACTTC
TRBV4-3,TRBJ1-2,TRBD1,NA,CASSQDQRRGGDYGYTF,TGCGCCAGCAGCCAAGATCAACGTAGAGGGGGCGACTATGGCTACACCTTC
TRBV7-8,TRBJ2-7,NA,NA,CASSRPGTGRYEQYF,TGTGCCAGCAGCCGTCCAGGGACCGGGCGATACGAGCAGTACTTC
TRBV7-3,TRBJ2-5,TRBD2,many,CASSLTGGSSRETQYF,TGTGCCAGCAGCTTAACCGGGGGGAGTTCTCGGGAGACCCAGTACTTC
TRBV24-1,TRBJ1-5,NA,few,CAPGDGGVAPSLPQHF,TGTGCCCCAGGGGACGGAGGGGTCGCCCCATCGTTGCCCCAGCATTTT
TRBV7-2,TRBJ2-1,NA,few,CASSQPLPSEQFF,TGTGCCAGCAGCCAACCACTACCCAGTGAGCAGTTCTTC
TRBV6-1,TRBJ2-5,NA,few,CASSEQSAETQYF,TGTGCCAGCAGTGAACAGTCGGCGGAGACCCAGTACTTC
TRBV7-2,TRBJ1-1,NA,few,CASSLVPTMNTEAFF,TGTGCCAGCAGCTTAGTACCAACCATGAACACTGAAGCTTTCTTT
TRBV12-3/TRBV12-4,TRBJ2-1,NA,NA,CASTLRGDEQFF,TGTGCCAGCACCCTGAGGGGCGATGAGCAGTTCTTC
TRBV5-6,TRBJ1-5,TRBD1,few,CASRTGNQPQHF,TGTGCCAGCAGGACAGGGAATCAGCCCCAGCATTTT
TRBV9,TRBJ2-1,TRBD1,few,CASSGAGGRNEQFF,TGTGCCTCCTCAGGGGCAGGGGGTCGTAATGAGCAGTTCTTC
TRBV5-1,TRBJ2-3,TRBD2,NA,CASSEGLAGTDTQYF,TGCGCCAGCAGCGAAGGACTAGCGGGAACAGATACGCAGTATTTT
TRBV7-2,TRBJ2-3,NA,NA,CASSLVRGLVDTQYF,TGTGCCAGCAGCTTAGTGCGGGGATTGGTGGATACGCAGTATTTT